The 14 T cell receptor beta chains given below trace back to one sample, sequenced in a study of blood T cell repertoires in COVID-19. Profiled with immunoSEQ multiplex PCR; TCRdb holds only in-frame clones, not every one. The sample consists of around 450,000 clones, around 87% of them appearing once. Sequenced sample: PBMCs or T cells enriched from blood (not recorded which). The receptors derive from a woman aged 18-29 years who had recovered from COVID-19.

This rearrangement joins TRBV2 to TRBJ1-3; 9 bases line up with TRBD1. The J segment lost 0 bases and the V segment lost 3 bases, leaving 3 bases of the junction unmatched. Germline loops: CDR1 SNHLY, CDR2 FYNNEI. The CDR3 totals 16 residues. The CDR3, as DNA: TGTGCCAGCAGTGACCCGGGACAGGGCTCTGGAAACACCATATATTTT. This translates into CASSDPGQGSGNTIYF. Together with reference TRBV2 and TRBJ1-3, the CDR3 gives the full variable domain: EPEVTQTPSHQVTQMGQEVILRCVPISNHLYFYWYRQILGQKVEFLVSFYNNEISEKSEIFDDQFSVERPDGSNFTLKIRSTKLEDSAMYFCASSDPGQGSGNTIYFGEGSWLTVV.

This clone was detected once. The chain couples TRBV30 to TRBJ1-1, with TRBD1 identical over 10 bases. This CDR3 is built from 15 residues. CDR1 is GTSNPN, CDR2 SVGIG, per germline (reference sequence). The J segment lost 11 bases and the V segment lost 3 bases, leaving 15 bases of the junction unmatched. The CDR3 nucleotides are TGTGCCTGGAGCCAGACCTTAAGACAGGGGGCTTATGCTTTCTTT. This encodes CAWSQTLRQGAYAFF.

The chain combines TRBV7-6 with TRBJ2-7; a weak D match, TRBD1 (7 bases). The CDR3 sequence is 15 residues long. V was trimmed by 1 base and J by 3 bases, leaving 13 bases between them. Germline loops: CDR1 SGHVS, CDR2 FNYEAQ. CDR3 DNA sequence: TGTGCCAGCAGCTTAGGAACAGGGGACTTCTACGAGCAGTACTTC. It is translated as CASSLGTGDFYEQYF. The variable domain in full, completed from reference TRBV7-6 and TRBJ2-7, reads GAGVSQSPRYKVTKRGQDVALRCDPISGHVSLYWYRQALGQGPEFLTYFNYEAQQDKSGLPNDRFSAERPEGSISTLTIQRTEQRDSAMYRCASSLGTGDFYEQYFGPGTRLTVT.

CDR3 amino acids: CASSPQTGAVTEAFF. CDR3 nucleotide sequence: TGTGCCAGCAGTCCACAGACAGGGGCTGTCACTGAAGCTTTCTTT. The chain is built from TRBV27 and TRBJ1-1; 8 nucleotides agree with TRBD1. Germline trimming cut 5 bases from V and 4 bases from J; bases unmatched to any gene: 9. The CDR3 contains 15 residues. Germline V CDR1 and CDR2: MNHEY, SMNVEV (reference sequence).

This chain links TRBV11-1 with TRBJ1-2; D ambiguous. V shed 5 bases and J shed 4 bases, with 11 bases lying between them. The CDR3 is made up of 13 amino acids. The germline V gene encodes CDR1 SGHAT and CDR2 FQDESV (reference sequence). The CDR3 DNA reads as TGTGCCAGCAGCCCCCGGAGCACCTATGGCTACACCTTC. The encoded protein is CASSPRSTYGYTF. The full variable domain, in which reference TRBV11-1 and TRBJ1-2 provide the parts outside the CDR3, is EAEVAQSPRYKITEKSQAVAFWCDPISGHATLYWYRQILGQGPELLVQFQDESVVDDSQLPKDRFSAERLKGVDSTLKIQPAELGDSAMYLCASSPRSTYGYTFGSGTRLTVV.

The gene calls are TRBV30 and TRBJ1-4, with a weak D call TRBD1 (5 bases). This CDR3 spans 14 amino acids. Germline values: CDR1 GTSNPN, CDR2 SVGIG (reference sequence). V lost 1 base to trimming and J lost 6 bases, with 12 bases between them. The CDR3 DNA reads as TGTGCCTGGAGTGGGAAAGGGGTAGATGAAAAACTGTTTTTT. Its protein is CAWSGKGVDEKLFF.

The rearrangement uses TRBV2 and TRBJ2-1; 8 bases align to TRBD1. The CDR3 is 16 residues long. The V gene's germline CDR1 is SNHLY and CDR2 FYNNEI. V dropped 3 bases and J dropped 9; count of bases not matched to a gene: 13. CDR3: CASSEVETGGIGEQFF. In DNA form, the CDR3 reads TGTGCCAGCAGTGAGGTAGAAACAGGGGGTATTGGTGAGCAGTTCTTC.

This CDR3 is CASRWTSGGPGYEQYF. In DNA, the CDR3 is TGTGCCAGCAGGTGGACTAGCGGGGGGCCTGGGTACGAGCAGTACTTC. The V call is TRBV28, the J call TRBJ2-7; 14 bases fit TRBD2. The CDR3 runs 16 residues. With V trimmed by 6 bases and J by 4 bases, 8 bases remained unmatched. Germline V CDR1 and CDR2: MDHEN, SYDVKM.

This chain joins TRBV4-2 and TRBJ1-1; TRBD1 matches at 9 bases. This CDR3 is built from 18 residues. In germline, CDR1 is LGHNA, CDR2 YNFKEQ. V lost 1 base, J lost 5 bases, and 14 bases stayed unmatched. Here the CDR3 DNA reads TGTGCCAGCAGCCAAGCCGCCCGGGGACAGGGCCTACCGACTGAAGCTTTCTTT. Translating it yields CASSQAARGQGLPTEAFF.

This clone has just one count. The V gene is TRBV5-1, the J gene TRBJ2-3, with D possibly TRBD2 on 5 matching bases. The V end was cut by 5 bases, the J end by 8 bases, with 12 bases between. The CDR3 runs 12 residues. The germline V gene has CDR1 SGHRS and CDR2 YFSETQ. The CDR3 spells CASSFFRGTQYF. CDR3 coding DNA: TGCGCCAGCAGTTTCTTTCGGGGTACGCAGTATTTT.

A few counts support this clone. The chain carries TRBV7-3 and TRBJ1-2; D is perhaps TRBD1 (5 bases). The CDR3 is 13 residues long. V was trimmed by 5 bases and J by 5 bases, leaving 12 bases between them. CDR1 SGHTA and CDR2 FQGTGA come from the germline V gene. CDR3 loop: CASSDGQGYGYTF. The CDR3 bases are TGTGCCAGCAGCGACGGCCAGGGTTATGGCTACACCTTC.

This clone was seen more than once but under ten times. CDR3 bases: TGTGCCAGCATCCTCGGGATAGGGAACACTGAAGCTTTCTTT. This encodes CASILGIGNTEAFF. The V and J genes are TRBV7-8 and TRBJ1-1; no clear D. The V end was cut by 7 bases, the J end by 1 base, with 13 bases between. The CDR3 runs to 14 residues. Germline loops: CDR1 SGHVS, CDR2 FQNEAQ. Full variable domain (missing parts from reference TRBV7-8 and TRBJ1-1): GAGVSQSPRYKVAKRGQDVALRCDPISGHVSLFWYQQALGQGPEFLTYFQNEAQLDKSGLPSDRFFAERPEGSVSTLKIQRTQQEDSAVYLCASILGIGNTEAFFGQGTRLTVV.

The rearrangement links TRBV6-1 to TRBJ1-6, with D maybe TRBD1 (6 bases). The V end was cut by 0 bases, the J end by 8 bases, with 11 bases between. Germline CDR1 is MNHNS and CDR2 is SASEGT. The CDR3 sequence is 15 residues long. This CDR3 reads CASSEAPRGDSPLHF. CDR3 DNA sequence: TGTGCCAGCAGTGAAGCGCCCAGGGGTGATTCACCCCTCCACTTT.

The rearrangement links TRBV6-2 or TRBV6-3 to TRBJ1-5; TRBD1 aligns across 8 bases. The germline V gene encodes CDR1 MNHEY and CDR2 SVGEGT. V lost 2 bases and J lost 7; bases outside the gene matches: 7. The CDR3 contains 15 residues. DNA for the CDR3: TGTGCCAGCAGTTACAGGGGGCAGGGGGCCCAGCCCCAGCATTTT. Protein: CASSYRGQGAQPQHF.